Listed below are T cell receptor beta chains from one sample, sequenced in a study of blood T cell repertoires in COVID-19. TCRdb's copy holds only in-frame clones and misses some; the assay was immunoSEQ multiplex PCR. The data contain roughly 280,000 clones, more than 75% of them singletons. The sample consisted of peripheral blood. The receptors derive from a man in his forties with active or convalescent COVID-19. Each CDR3 is given with its conserved first and last residue. The D gene is left open where the match is weak. The size entry is marked missing in some rows and otherwise reads once, few, many or a size class.

j_gene: TRBJ2-3
v_gene: TRBV6-5
len: 15
d_gene: NA
abundance: NA
CDR3aa: CASSQWSPSTDTQYF
CDR3nt: TGTGCCAGCAGTCAGTGGTCGCCTAGCACAGATACGCAGTATTTT

j_gene: TRBJ2-3
v_gene: TRBV2
len: 17
d_gene: TRBD2
abundance: few
CDR3aa: CASSERLAGDFTDTQYF
CDR3nt: TGTGCCAGCAGTGAGCGGCTAGCGGGGGACTTCACAGATACGCAGTATTTT

j_gene: TRBJ2-5
v_gene: TRBV13
len: 14
d_gene: NA
abundance: NA
CDR3aa: CASSPLAGRETQYF
CDR3nt: TGTGCCAGCAGCCCCCTGGCGGGGCGGGAGACCCAGTACTTC

j_gene: TRBJ1-2
v_gene: TRBV24-1
len: 14
d_gene: NA
abundance: NA
CDR3aa: CATSDLLTTGGYTF
CDR3nt: TGTGCCACCAGTGATTTGTTGACAACTGGGGGCTACACCTTC

j_gene: TRBJ1-5
v_gene: TRBV27
len: 15
d_gene: NA
abundance: once
CDR3aa: CASSFEGRSNQPQHF
CDR3nt: TGTGCCAGCAGTTTCGAGGGAAGGAGCAATCAGCCCCAGCATTTT

j_gene: TRBJ1-4
v_gene: TRBV6-5
len: 13
d_gene: TRBD1
abundance: NA
CDR3aa: CASRQGIWEKLFF
CDR3nt: TGTGCCAGCCGACAGGGGATTTGGGAAAAACTGTTTTTT

j_gene: TRBJ1-5
v_gene: TRBV12-3/TRBV12-4
len: 13
d_gene: NA
abundance: NA
CDR3aa: CASSFEGTQPQHF
CDR3nt: TGTGCCAGCAGTTTCGAGGGAACCCAGCCCCAGCATTTT

j_gene: TRBJ2-1
v_gene: TRBV7-3
len: 14
d_gene: NA
abundance: few
CDR3aa: CASSSAVRGNEQFF
CDR3nt: TGTGCCAGCAGCTCTGCGGTTCGAGGCAATGAGCAGTTCTTC

j_gene: TRBJ2-1
v_gene: TRBV15
len: 14
d_gene: NA
abundance: NA
CDR3aa: CATSGGGSDNEQFF
CDR3nt: TGTGCCACCAGCGGAGGGGGTAGCGACAATGAGCAGTTCTTC

j_gene: TRBJ1-3
v_gene: TRBV18
len: 13
d_gene: NA
abundance: NA
CDR3aa: CASSPGLGNTIYF
CDR3nt: TGTGCCAGCTCACCAGGGCTCGGAAACACCATATATTTT

j_gene: TRBJ2-3
v_gene: TRBV7-9
len: 14
d_gene: NA
abundance: NA
CDR3aa: CASSPGRLTDTQYF
CDR3nt: TGTGCCAGCAGCCCCGGCAGGTTGACAGATACGCAGTATTTT

j_gene: TRBJ2-1
v_gene: TRBV11-2
len: 15
d_gene: TRBD2
abundance: NA
CDR3aa: CASSFGLAGGNEQFF
CDR3nt: TGTGCCAGCAGCTTCGGACTAGCGGGAGGCAATGAGCAGTTCTTC

j_gene: TRBJ1-1
v_gene: TRBV15
len: 15
d_gene: NA
abundance: NA
CDR3aa: CATSREWGENTEAFF
CDR3nt: TGTGCCACCAGCAGAGAATGGGGCGAGAACACTGAAGCTTTCTTT

j_gene: TRBJ2-7
v_gene: TRBV6-5
len: 16
d_gene: TRBD1
abundance: NA
CDR3aa: CASSSPHGTGDYEQYF
CDR3nt: TGTGCCAGCAGTTCCCCTCACGGGACAGGGGATTACGAGCAGTACTTC

j_gene: TRBJ1-1
v_gene: TRBV6-6
len: 10
d_gene: NA
abundance: once
CDR3aa: CASSSGAAFF
CDR3nt: TGTGCCAGCAGTTCAGGGGCAGCTTTCTTT

j_gene: TRBJ2-5
v_gene: TRBV9
len: 13
d_gene: NA
abundance: few
CDR3aa: CASTPRGGATQYF
CDR3nt: TGTGCCAGCACCCCGAGAGGTGGAGCGACCCAGTACTTC

j_gene: TRBJ1-2
v_gene: TRBV6-5
len: 13
d_gene: TRBD1
abundance: NA
CDR3aa: CASISRTGYGYTF
CDR3nt: TGTGCCAGCATTTCTAGGACAGGGTATGGCTACACCTTC

j_gene: TRBJ2-1
v_gene: TRBV5-1
len: 15
d_gene: NA
abundance: NA
CDR3aa: CASSLAAGSYNEQFF
CDR3nt: TGCGCCAGCAGCTTGGCCGCGGGCTCCTACAATGAGCAGTTCTTC

j_gene: TRBJ1-3
v_gene: TRBV9
len: 15
d_gene: NA
abundance: NA
CDR3aa: CASSEGQPDGDTIYF
CDR3nt: TGTGCCAGCAGCGAAGGACAGCCGGATGGGGACACCATATATTTT

j_gene: TRBJ2-2
v_gene: TRBV4-1
len: 14
d_gene: TRBD1
abundance: many
CDR3aa: CASSDRGNTGELFF
CDR3nt: TGCGCCAGCAGCGACAGGGGGAACACCGGGGAGCTGTTTTTT

j_gene: TRBJ1-1
v_gene: TRBV4-2
len: 14
d_gene: TRBD1
abundance: NA
CDR3aa: CASSQRQGDTEAFF
CDR3nt: TGTGCCAGCAGCCAGAGACAGGGTGACACTGAAGCTTTCTTT

j_gene: TRBJ2-5
v_gene: TRBV5-1
len: 16
d_gene: TRBD1
abundance: NA
CDR3aa: CASSFTLRQGGETQYF
CDR3nt: TGCGCCAGCAGCTTCACCCTAAGACAGGGCGGGGAGACCCAGTACTTC

j_gene: TRBJ1-4
v_gene: TRBV5-1
len: 14
d_gene: NA
abundance: few
CDR3aa: CASSAAGAAEKLFF
CDR3nt: TGCGCCAGCAGCGCGGCCGGAGCCGCGGAAAAACTGTTTTTT

j_gene: TRBJ2-1
v_gene: TRBV7-2
len: 14
d_gene: TRBD2
abundance: NA
CDR3aa: CASSLRLAGNEQFF
CDR3nt: TGTGCCAGCAGCTTACGACTAGCCGGTAATGAGCAGTTCTTC